This is a list of T cell receptor beta chains from one sample in a study of blood T cell repertoires in COVID-19. TCRdb keeps only in-frame clones here, not all; method: immunoSEQ multiplex PCR. This table holds just over 75,000 clones, 75% to 90% found once. Material for sequencing was peripheral blood. These receptors all stem from a man in his sixties with active or convalescent COVID-19. Each CDR3 is given with its conserved first and last residue. D genes are given only for firm matches. Only part of the rows carry a size: once, few, many, or a class if the clone is expanded.

TRBJ2-7 | TRBV6-2/TRBV6-3 | - | - | TGTGCCAGCAGTTACATCCCGACAGTAGCCTTCTCCTACGAGCAGTACTTC | CASSYIPTVAFSYEQYF
TRBJ1-2 | TRBV7-9 | - | - | TGTGCCAGCAGAAGGACAGACAACTATGGCTACACCTTC | CASRRTDNYGYTF
TRBJ1-2 | TRBV7-9 | - | once | TGTGCCAGCAGCTTAGACCTCGTAGGGGATGGCTACACCTTC | CASSLDLVGDGYTF
TRBJ1-1 | TRBV18 | - | - | TGTGCCAGCTCACCAAGGGGCACCGCGGCTGAAGCTTTCTTT | CASSPRGTAAEAFF
TRBJ1-6 | TRBV6-2/TRBV6-3 | - | - | TGTGCCAGCAGCCACGCGGAGGGTAATTCACCCCTCCACTTT | CASSHAEGNSPLHF
TRBJ1-1 | TRBV5-4 | TRBD1 | - | TGTGCCAGCAGCTTACCGGGACAGGGGGGGACTGAAGCTTTCTTT | CASSLPGQGGTEAFF
TRBJ1-2 | TRBV19 | - | - | TGTGCCAGTAGTCCATCGGGTGGTGGCTACACCTTC | CASSPSGGGYTF
TRBJ1-2 | TRBV6-5 | TRBD1 | - | TGTGCCAGCAGTTACGGGGACAGACCTTTCATCTATGGCTACACCTTC | CASSYGDRPFIYGYTF
TRBJ1-2 | TRBV2 | - | - | TGTGCCACATCAGGGGATTCTAACTATGGCTACACCTTC | CATSGDSNYGYTF
TRBJ2-3 | TRBV9 | - | many | TGTGCCAGCAGCGAGGGGGACGGAGTTAAGAATCAAGATACGCAGTATTTT | CASSEGDGVKNQDTQYF